The 25 T cell receptor beta chains below all came from one sample that was sequenced in a study of a mutant IDH1 vaccine in newly diagnosed glioma. Time point here: week 47, end of study. The vaccine gave 300 ug of a 20-mer mutant IDH1 peptide subcutaneously per dose. Repertoires were generated with immunoSEQ multiplex PCR, while TCRdb's copy carries only in-frame clones and drops some. Of 77,000 or so clones listed, 75% to 90% are singletons. Their antigens are not known. Sequencing was performed on PBMCs, taken from a glioma patient whose treatment included an IDH1 peptide vaccine. The receptors stem from a man aged 35 to 55 with glioma.

This rearrangement joins TRBV25-1 to TRBJ2-3, with D possibly TRBD2 on 6 matching bases. V was shortened by 11 bases and J by 4 bases, with 16 bases between the two germline ends. This CDR3 is 13 amino acids long. Germline V CDR1 and CDR2: MGHDK, SYGVNS. The CDR3 region has the DNA TGTGCCTCCTGCGGGGTAGGGCCAGATACGCAGTATTTT. It yields the protein CASCGVGPDTQYF.

This chain connects TRBV6-5 to TRBJ2-1, with D perhaps TRBD2 (6 bases). Germline V CDR1 and CDR2: MNHEY, SVGAGI. Trimming pared 0 bases from V and 0 bases from J, leaving 9 bases between. The CDR3 sequence is 16 residues long. The chain's CDR3 is CASSYSLRDSYNEQFF. For the CDR3, the DNA is TGTGCCAGCAGTTACTCGTTGCGGGACTCCTACAATGAGCAGTTCTTC.

V usage is TRBV7-9 and J usage is TRBJ2-7; TRBD2 agrees at 8 bases. The CDR3 has 16 residues. Germline loops: CDR1 SEHNR, CDR2 FQNEAQ (reference sequence). After removal of 1 base from V and 5 bases from J, the junction contained 10 bases not matched to a gene. The CDR3 sequence: CASSLVAGYPSDEQYF. CDR3 DNA sequence: TGTGCCAGCAGCTTAGTAGCGGGGTATCCCTCGGACGAGCAGTACTTC.

The chain links TRBV2 to TRBJ2-5; D is uncertain. The germline gives CDR1 SNHLY, CDR2 FYNNEI. The CDR3 spans 12 residues. Trimming took off 5 bases at V and 7 bases at J, with 11 bases between the two ends. The CDR3 DNA follows: TGTGCCAGCAGTCGGCTGGGTGGGACCCAGTACTTC. It specifies CASSRLGGTQYF. The variable domain in full, completed from reference TRBV2 and TRBJ2-5, reads EPEVTQTPSHQVTQMGQEVILRCVPISNHLYFYWYRQILGQKVEFLVSFYNNEISEKSEIFDDQFSVERPDGSNFTLKIRSTKLEDSAMYFCASSRLGGTQYFGPGTRLLVL.

This clone was counted a single time. This chain links TRBV29-1 with TRBJ2-1; weak D call: TRBD1 (5 bases). V was cut by 7 bases and J by 0 bases, with 10 bases left in between. The CDR3 totals 13 residues. The germline CDR1 and CDR2 sequences are SQVTM and ANQGSEA. CDR3: CSDRQSSYNEQFF. The DNA of the CDR3 is TGCAGCGATCGACAGAGCTCCTACAATGAGCAGTTCTTC.

The chain carries TRBV4-1 and TRBJ2-5, with D perhaps TRBD2 (5 bases). The length of the CDR3 is 13 residues. Trimming pared 2 bases from V and 7 bases from J, leaving 11 bases between. In germline, CDR1 is MGHRA, CDR2 YSYEKL. The CDR3 nucleotides are TGCGCCAGCAGCCAACCGGGGTCTGGGACCCAGTACTTC. This translates into CASSQPGSGTQYF.

The chain is built from TRBV16 and TRBJ2-7; D is unclear. The CDR3 loop spans 13 amino acids. From germline, CDR1 is KGHSY and CDR2 FQNENV. V lost 5 bases and J 9 bases, leaving 17 bases between the germline ends. This chain's CDR3 is CASSMGRATRQYF. CDR3 nucleotides: TGTGCCAGCAGCATGGGTCGGGCTACGAGGCAGTACTTC. The complete variable domain, with remaining parts taken from reference TRBV16 and TRBJ2-7, reads GEEVAQTPKHLVRGEGQKAKLYCAPIKGHSYVFWYQQVLKNEFKFLISFQNENVFDETGMPKERFSAKCLPNSPCSLEIQATKLEDSAVYFCASSMGRATRQYFGPGTRLTVT.

The chain couples TRBV11-3 to TRBJ2-3; 8 nucleotides line up with TRBD1. J gave up 2 bases and V 3 bases, and 4 bases lay outside the gene matches. CDR3 length: 15 residues. Germline assignment: CDR1 SGHNT and CDR2 YENEEA. CDR3 in amino acids: CASSLGTGPTDTQYF. The CDR3 coding sequence is TGTGCCAGCAGCTTGGGGACAGGCCCCACAGATACGCAGTATTTT. Filled out from reference TRBV11-3 and TRBJ2-3, the complete variable domain reads EAGVVQSPRYKIIEKKQPVAFWCNPISGHNTLYWYLQNLGQGPELLIRYENEEAVDDSQLPKDRFSAERLKGVDSTLKIQPAELGDSAVYLCASSLGTGPTDTQYFGPGTRLTVL.

The V and J genes are TRBV30 and TRBJ2-1; maybe TRBD2 (5 bases). The CDR3 has 15 amino acids. The V gene lost 1 base and the J gene lost 0 bases, with 10 bases spanning the gap. The germline CDR1 and CDR2 sequences are GTSNPN and SVGIG (reference sequence). The CDR3 sequence: CAWSGTPSSYNEQFF. CDR3 coding DNA: TGTGCCTGGAGTGGGACTCCTAGCTCCTACAATGAGCAGTTCTTC. Combining the CDR3 with reference TRBV30 and TRBJ2-1 gives the whole variable domain SQTIHQWPATLVQPVGSPLSLECTVEGTSNPNLYWYRQAAGRGLQLLFYSVGIGQISSEVPQNLSASRPQDRQFILSSKKLLLSDSGFYLCAWSGTPSSYNEQFFGPGTRLTVL.

The chain links TRBV30 to TRBJ2-3; D is uncertain. CDR1 and CDR2 (germline): GTSNPN, SVGIG (reference sequence). The ends were cut back, 3 bases at V and 8 bases at J, with 9 bases in the middle. The CDR3 covers 11 residues. In nucleotides, the CDR3 is TGTGCCTGGAGCGAGGCAGTTACGCAGTATTTT. Translating it yields CAWSEAVTQYF. Looking up the rest from reference TRBV30 and TRBJ2-3 gives the full variable domain: SQTIHQWPATLVQPVGSPLSLECTVEGTSNPNLYWYRQAAGRGLQLLFYSVGIGQISSEVPQNLSASRPQDRQFILSSKKLLLSDSGFYLCAWSEAVTQYFGPGTRLTVL.

The rearrangement uses TRBV27 and TRBJ1-5; D perhaps matches TRBD1 (5 bases). V was trimmed by 1 base and J by 7 bases, leaving 8 bases between them. Germline-derived CDR1 and CDR2 are MNHEY and SMNVEV (reference sequence). This CDR3 is built from 13 residues. CDR3: CASSLYDSQPQHF. The CDR3 nucleotides read TGTGCCAGCAGTTTATACGACAGCCAGCCCCAGCATTTT.

CDR3 sequence (DNA): TGCGCCAGCAGTGCTCGACAGCTGAACACTGAAGCTTTCTTT. It is translated as CASSARQLNTEAFF. The J gene is TRBJ1-1, the V gene TRBV10-2; D might be TRBD1 (5 bases). Germline V gene lookup returns CDR1 WSHSY and CDR2 SAAADI. V gave up 4 bases and J gave up 0 bases, with 9 bases separating them. This CDR3 is built from 14 residues.

This chain connects TRBV18 to TRBJ1-1; possible D gene TRBD1, 5 bases. Looked up from germline, CDR1 is KGHSH and CDR2 is LQKENI. The CDR3 has 14 amino acids. Trimming pared 2 bases from V and 4 bases from J, leaving 11 bases between. CDR3 in amino acids: CASSPIGGGTEAFF. CDR3 DNA sequence: TGTGCCAGCTCACCAATTGGGGGTGGCACTGAAGCTTTCTTT.

This rearrangement joins TRBV7-2 to TRBJ2-7, with 10 positions matching TRBD2. The germline V gene encodes CDR1 SGHTA and CDR2 FQGNSA. The CDR3 covers 13 residues. Trimming at V came to 8 bases and at J to 2 bases, leaving 3 bases not matched to a gene. This chain's CDR3 is CASRLAGAYEQYF. The CDR3, as DNA: TGTGCCAGCCGGCTAGCGGGAGCCTACGAGCAGTACTTC.

CDR3 region: CASSQVGTSGVSTDTQYF. The CDR3 nucleotides are TGCGCCAGCAGCCAAGTAGGGACTAGCGGAGTTAGCACAGATACGCAGTATTTT. The chain combines TRBV4-1 with TRBJ2-3; 11 bases line up with TRBD2. From germline, CDR1 is MGHRA and CDR2 YSYEKL. The CDR3 is made up of 18 amino acids. V dropped 1 base and J dropped 0; count of bases not matched to a gene: 6.

The chain couples TRBV7-2 to TRBJ2-6, with TRBD1 matching 10 bases. The CDR3 covers 17 residues. J was trimmed by 2 bases and V by 3 bases; bases with no gene match: 4. Germline CDR1 SGHTA, CDR2 FQGNSA. The CDR3 DNA is TGTGCCAGCAGCTTTCCGGGACAGGGGACTGGGGCCAACGTCCTGACTTTC. Amino acid sequence: CASSFPGQGTGANVLTF.

This chain links TRBV2 with TRBJ2-3, with 9 bases lining up with TRBD2. The CDR3 runs to 16 residues. Germline V CDR1 and CDR2: SNHLY, FYNNEI. After removal of 8 bases from V and 6 bases from J, the junction contained 15 bases not matched to a gene. CDR3 protein: CASYRASGVVPDTQYF. CDR3 sequence (DNA): TGTGCCAGCTACCGGGCTAGCGGGGTGGTTCCGGATACGCAGTATTTT.

The DNA of the CDR3 is TGTGCCAGCAGCTTAAGAATGGCAGGGAATTCCGTAAACTATGGCTACACCTTC. Protein sequence: CASSLRMAGNSVNYGYTF. The gene calls are TRBV7-2 and TRBJ1-2, with D perhaps matching TRBD1 (5 bases). The germline gives CDR1 SGHTA, CDR2 FQGNSA. V was pared by 2 bases and J by 2 bases, with 21 bases between. The CDR3 runs 18 residues.

This chain uses TRBV10-3 with TRBJ1-5; no reliable D call. The V end was cut by 4 bases, the J end by 2 bases, with 9 bases between. The CDR3 contains 14 residues. Germline V lookup: CDR1 ENHRY, CDR2 SYGVKD. For the CDR3, the DNA is TGTGCCATCAGTGTGGGGTTGCGCAATCAGCCCCAGCATTTT. The encoded protein is CAISVGLRNQPQHF.

The rearrangement joins TRBV19 to TRBJ2-3; TRBD1 agrees at 7 bases. After removal of 5 bases from V and 4 bases from J, the junction contained 6 bases not matched to a gene. The CDR3 is made up of 14 amino acids. The V gene's germline CDR1 is LNHDA and CDR2 SQIVND (reference sequence). CDR3 amino acids: CASSEQGSADTQYF. In DNA, the CDR3 is TGTGCCAGTAGTGAACAGGGGTCAGCAGATACGCAGTATTTT. The entire variable domain, with the rest obtained from reference TRBV19 and TRBJ2-3, is as follows: DGGITQSPKYLFRKEGQNVTLSCEQNLNHDAMYWYRQDPGQGLRLIYYSQIVNDFQKGDIAEGYSVSREKKESFPLTVTSAQKNPTAFYLCASSEQGSADTQYFGPGTRLTVL.

The V and J genes are TRBV15 and TRBJ2-3; perhaps TRBD1 as D (5 bases). Looked up from germline, CDR1 is LNHNV and CDR2 is YYDKDF (reference sequence). Between the trimmed V and J ends, which lost 3 bases and 4 bases, there was a span of 14 bases. The CDR3 loop spans 15 amino acids. CDR3 in amino acids: CATSSRKGPPDTQYF. The CDR3 coding sequence is TGTGCCACCAGCAGTCGGAAGGGGCCACCAGATACGCAGTATTTT.

This clone was seen a few times. The chain recombines TRBV18 with TRBJ2-1, with TRBD2 matching over 7 bases. The CDR3 consists of 13 residues. The germline V gene has CDR1 KGHSH and CDR2 LQKENI. V lost 5 bases to trimming and J lost 9 bases; unmatched junction nucleotides: 7. In nucleotides, the CDR3 is TGTGCCAGCTCATCATTGGGGGGGACTGAGCAGTTCTTC. Translated, it gives CASSSLGGTEQFF.

The chain is built from TRBV4-3 and TRBJ2-7; the D gene is possibly TRBD1 (6 bases). In germline, CDR1 is LGHNA, CDR2 YSLEER. The CDR3 sequence is 17 residues long. Trimming took 1 base from V and 0 from J, leaving 16 bases between them. Here the CDR3 reads CASSQAMIRGSSYEQYF. CDR3 in DNA: TGCGCCAGCAGCCAAGCAATGATCAGGGGATCCTCCTACGAGCAGTACTTC.

Worth noting for this clone: The same CDR3 also results from other DNA sequences found in this sample. The chain joins TRBV18 to TRBJ1-5, with 7 bases aligning to TRBD1. Per germline, CDR1 KGHSH and CDR2 LQKENI. J gave up 6 bases and V 3 bases, and 8 bases lay outside the gene matches. The CDR3 runs 15 residues. CDR3 residues: CASSPRGEVGQPQHF. The CDR3 DNA sequence: TGTGCCAGCTCACCCAGGGGGGAAGTAGGTCAGCCCCAGCATTTT.

V usage is TRBV7-6 and J usage is TRBJ2-1, with 9 bases identical to TRBD2. In germline, CDR1 is SGHVS, CDR2 FNYEAQ. The V segment lost 0 bases and the J segment 6 bases; nucleotides outside the gene matches: 3. The CDR3 has 15 amino acids. The CDR3 spells CASSLASGGSNEQFF. The CDR3 DNA reads as TGTGCCAGCAGCTTAGCCAGCGGGGGGTCCAATGAGCAGTTCTTC. The full variable domain, in which reference TRBV7-6 and TRBJ2-1 provide the parts outside the CDR3, is GAGVSQSPRYKVTKRGQDVALRCDPISGHVSLYWYRQALGQGPEFLTYFNYEAQQDKSGLPNDRFSAERPEGSISTLTIQRTEQRDSAMYRCASSLASGGSNEQFFGPGTRLTVL.